This is a list of T cell receptor beta chains from one sample in a study of long-term antiretroviral therapy in people with HIV. The repertoire was sequenced with immunoSEQ multiplex PCR; TCRdb's copy has only in-frame clones and lacks some. The table lists approximately 20,000 clones, roughly 80% of them singletons. The material was unsorted PBMCs, obtained roughly 4 years after starting antiretroviral therapy. All receptors come from a man aged 18 to 35 with HIV. Both conserved end residues are part of each CDR3. A D gene is named only where the DNA matches it firmly. The listing skips clone size in some rows; elsewhere it reads once, few, many or a size class.

D,J,size,V,DNA,CDR3
.,TRBJ2-3,.,TRBV7-6,TGTGCCAGCAGCTTTGGGGTACCGGGACAGGGGTCTAGCGGGGGGATGGATACGCAGTATTTT,CASSFGVPGQGSSGGMDTQYF
.,TRBJ1-4,.,TRBV4-1,TGCGCCAGCAGCCGCGTGGGGATAACTAATGAAAAACTGTTTTTT,CASSRVGITNEKLFF
.,TRBJ2-7,few,TRBV7-9,TGTGCCAGCAGCTTATGGGACGACGAGCAGTACTTC,CASSLWDDEQYF
.,TRBJ1-2,.,TRBV5-1,TGCGCCAGCAGCTTGGAGGCAGGAACAGGTGGCTACACCTTC,CASSLEAGTGGYTF
.,TRBJ2-3,once,TRBV5-1,TGCGCCAGCAGCTTGGCAGGGGATACGCAGTATTTT,CASSLAGDTQYF
TRBD1,TRBJ1-4,.,TRBV28,TGTGCCAGCGGGACGGGACAGGGGATTGAAAAACTGTTTTTT,CASGTGQGIEKLFF
TRBD1,TRBJ1-6,.,TRBV4-1,TGCGCCAGCAGCCAAGAAAAGGGGGCGGGTTCACCCCTCCACTTT,CASSQEKGAGSPLHF
.,TRBJ1-6,.,TRBV27,TGTGCCAGCAGTTTCCCGGGATCACATTCACCCCTCCACTTT,CASSFPGSHSPLHF
.,TRBJ1-1,.,TRBV4-1,TGCGCCAGCAGCCAAGCGGACCGCTGGGACCCTTTCTTT,CASSQADRWDPFF
.,TRBJ1-6,.,TRBV5-4,TGTGCCAGCAGCCTCCCGGAATGGGGTTCACCCCTCCACTTT,CASSLPEWGSPLHF
.,TRBJ1-5,few,TRBV20-1,TGCAGCCCCATGCCCCAGCATTTT,CSPMPQHF
.,TRBJ1-4,.,TRBV10-2,TGCGCCAGCACCTCCTCCAGGGGCGTGAATGAAAAACTGTTTTTT,CASTSSRGVNEKLFF
.,TRBJ2-3,.,TRBV21-1,TGTGCCAGCAGCAGCCGGGGACTACCCCTGACCACAGATACGCAGTATTTT,CASSSRGLPLTTDTQYF
.,TRBJ1-6,.,TRBV5-4,TGTGCCAGCAGCTTGAATTTCGCTAATTCACCCCTCCACTTT,CASSLNFANSPLHF
.,TRBJ1-2,.,TRBV29-1,TGCAGCGTGGCGAAGCAGACGGACTATGGCTACACCTTC,CSVAKQTDYGYTF
TRBD1,TRBJ1-1,.,TRBV5-4,TGTGCCAGCAGCAGGAGGGACAGGGCGAACACTGAAGCTTTCTTT,CASSRRDRANTEAFF
.,TRBJ2-3,.,TRBV7-9,TGTGCCAGCAGCCCAACTCGTACCCGGGGTCTTCTATCAGATACGCAGTATTTT,CASSPTRTRGLLSDTQYF
TRBD1,TRBJ2-1,.,TRBV4-1,TGCGCCAGCAGCTCTGAATTTGCCGGGACAGGGGGCTACAATGAGCAGTTCTTC,CASSSEFAGTGGYNEQFF
.,TRBJ1-3,.,TRBV11-2,TGTGCCAGCAGCTTAGGGGGAGGGGGAGTCCTCTCTGGAAACACCATATATTTT,CASSLGGGGVLSGNTIYF
.,TRBJ1-6,.,TRBV18,TGTGCCAGCTCACCACGGGGGGATTCACCCCTCCACTTT,CASSPRGDSPLHF
.,TRBJ1-4,.,TRBV7-9,TGTGCCAGCAGTGTACGAAGCTCAGTTTCTGAAAAACTGTTTTTT,CASSVRSSVSEKLFF
.,TRBJ1-4,.,TRBV10-3,TGTGCCATCAGTGCTGGGACCGAGAATGAAAAACTGTTTTTT,CAISAGTENEKLFF
TRBD1,TRBJ1-6,.,TRBV5-4,TGTGCCAGCAGCGGGACGACAGGGAGGAATTCACCCCTCCACTTT,CASSGTTGRNSPLHF
.,TRBJ2-5,.,TRBV5-6,TGTGCCAGCAGCCCTGGACACCCACAGGAGACCCAGTACTTC,CASSPGHPQETQYF
.,TRBJ1-4,.,TRBV2,TGTGCCAGCAGCTACCGGGCCGGGGGTGAAAAACTGTTTTTT,CASSYRAGGEKLFF
.,TRBJ1-5,medium-sized,TRBV6-5,TGTGCCCCTAAGGGTCAGCCCCAGCATTTT,CAPKGQPQHF